The clone carrying this TCR beta chain has a count of ten or more. Its antigen is undetermined. This entry is derived from a study of spatial heterogeneity in lung cancer. In the study overall: The count of detected beta-chain sequences consistently exceeded that of alpha-chain sequences.

Per the germline V gene, CDR1 is MNHNY and CDR2 is SVGAGI (reference sequence). V was trimmed by 5 bases and J by 6 bases, leaving 14 bases between them. CDR3 length: 14 residues. Stated time point: sample taken at primary tumor resection. Whole RNA from tumor, nontumor lung or frozen PBMC was sequenced unsorted. Regarding the study as a whole: Tumor mutation counts were tracked by expanded intratumoral alpha and beta TCR counts.

One entry per CDR3 protein results from TCRdb running MiXCR on the 5' RACE reads. The table lists about 29,000 distinct CDR3 sequences, 7.1% of them singletons. This chain joins TRBV6-6 and TRBJ1-5; D call uncertain. The clonotype originates from a male donor with early-stage non-small cell lung cancer. The sample consisted of lung tumor tissue, taken at surgery. The CDR3 reads CASSPQVSGQPQHF. The CDR3 DNA reads TGTGCCAGCAGTCCCCAGGTCTCCGGTCAGCCCCAGCATTTT.